These T cell receptor beta chains were read from a single sample in a study of Ad26.COV2.S vaccination and SARS-CoV-2 variants. The protocol was immunoSEQ multiplex PCR, while the TCRdb copy is restricted to in-frame clones and leaves out a portion. The sample comprises over 350,000 clones, approximately 90% of which are singletons, and roughly 3% rests with the top ten. The input for sequencing was peripheral blood, taken in a trial of Ad26.COV2.S vaccine versus placebo. Source of these receptors: a person between 18 and 65 years old who received the Ad26.COV2.S COVID-19 vaccine or a placebo. Both conserved end residues are part of each CDR3. A D gene is named only where the DNA matches it firmly. The listing skips clone size in some rows; elsewhere it reads once, few, many or a size class.

.	.	TRBV5-6	TRBJ2-3	TGTGCCAGCAGCTTGGAGTCAGGGGCCGCAGATACGCAGTATTTT	CASSLESGAADTQYF
.	.	TRBV10-3	TRBJ1-2	TGTGCCATCAGATCGACGGCTACCTCTAACTATGGCTACACCTTC	CAIRSTATSNYGYTF
.	.	TRBV10-1	TRBJ2-5	TGCGCCAGCAGTGAGTCCGTCGTGGGTCAAGAGACCCAGTACTTC	CASSESVVGQETQYF
TRBD1	few	TRBV15	TRBJ1-1	TGTGCCACCGGGCAGGGGGCTAGGACTGAAGCTTTCTTT	CATGQGARTEAFF
.	few	TRBV5-4	TRBJ1-2	TGTGCCAGCAGTCCTGACGGCCCCTATGGCTACACCTTC	CASSPDGPYGYTF
.	.	TRBV19	TRBJ1-1	TGTGCCAGTAGTATCCCCGGCAGGGCTGACACTGAAGCTTTCTTT	CASSIPGRADTEAFF
.	.	TRBV19	TRBJ1-2	TGTGCCAGTAGTGCCTTGGGGGGCAACTATGGCTACACCTTC	CASSALGGNYGYTF
.	.	TRBV7-9	TRBJ1-1	TGTGCCAGCAGCTTAGGCCAAACGAACACTGAAGCTTTCTTT	CASSLGQTNTEAFF
TRBD1	.	TRBV4-1	TRBJ1-6	TGCGCCAGCAGCCCTATCCTCGACAGGGAGAACAATTCACCCCTCCACTTT	CASSPILDRENNSPLHF
TRBD2	.	TRBV20-1	TRBJ2-5	TGCAGTGCTAGTAGTCTAGCGGGGGGGCTACCAATAGGAGAGACCCAGTACTTC	CSASSLAGGLPIGETQYF
TRBD1	.	TRBV11-2	TRBJ1-1	TGTGCCAGCAGCCGAGGACAGGGCCTATTGGCTTTCTTT	CASSRGQGLLAFF
.	.	TRBV6-2/TRBV6-3	TRBJ2-5	TGTGCCAGCAGTTCCCCCTTTAGCGAGACCCAGTACTTC	CASSSPFSETQYF
.	.	TRBV30	TRBJ2-3	TGTGCCTGGAGTGTATCGCGGGGAGATACGCAGTATTTT	CAWSVSRGDTQYF
.	.	TRBV5-5	TRBJ1-4	TGTGCCAGCAGCTTGGTGGTGTTGGAAAAACTGTTTTTT	CASSLVVLEKLFF
.	once	TRBV19	TRBJ2-5	TGTGCCAGTAGTATTAGTGTCCAAGAGACCCAGTACTTC	CASSISVQETQYF
TRBD1	.	TRBV7-9	TRBJ1-2	TGTGCCAGCAGCTTAGACGACAGGGACTATGGCTACACCTTC	CASSLDDRDYGYTF
.	.	TRBV4-1	TRBJ1-1	TGCGCCAGCAGCCAAGGTTCTTCCAGGGCCGTGGGCACTGAAGCTTTCTTT	CASSQGSSRAVGTEAFF
.	.	TRBV4-1	TRBJ1-1	TGCGCCAGCAGCCAAGCAGGGTTGGACACTGAAGCTTTCTTT	CASSQAGLDTEAFF
.	.	TRBV14	TRBJ2-3	TGTGCCAGCAGCCAAGAGTCCGGCACAGATACGCAGTATTTT	CASSQESGTDTQYF
TRBD2	.	TRBV5-1	TRBJ2-1	TGCGCCAGCAGCATTAGCGGGGCCGGATTGGATGAGCAGTTCTTC	CASSISGAGLDEQFF
TRBD1	.	TRBV19	TRBJ1-5	TGTGCCACCCTAGACAGGGGCCTCAATCAGCCCCAGCATTTT	CATLDRGLNQPQHF
.	.	TRBV5-1	TRBJ1-3	TGCGCCAGCAGCTTGGCGGCGGGGTCCGGAAACACCATATATTTT	CASSLAAGSGNTIYF
.	.	TRBV7-9	TRBJ1-2	TGTGCCAGCAGCTTAGGGGCGGGTGGCTACACCTTC	CASSLGAGGYTF
TRBD2	.	TRBV6-2/TRBV6-3	TRBJ2-7	TGTGCCAGCAGTCGCGGAGGGCTAGCGGTAGTTTACGAGCAGTACTTC	CASSRGGLAVVYEQYF
.	few	TRBV11-3	TRBJ2-1	TGTGCCAGCAGCTTAGGACTACAGGAGCAGTTCTTC	CASSLGLQEQFF